The text below deals with one TCR beta chain. V lost 5 bases to trimming and J lost 0 bases, with 14 bases between them. The CDR3 sequence is 15 residues long. Germline V gene sequence: CDR1 MDHEN, CDR2 SYDVKM. The data belong to a study of blood T cell repertoires in COVID-19. Study in general: Samples representing acute and convalescent COVID-19 were sourced from the United States, Italy and Spain. From T cells, B-cell-depleted T cells, or PBMCs came the material, which was cDNA or gDNA.

Source study methods: Quantification of nucleated cells was approximated via reference gene primer amplification. The repertoire was sequenced with immunoSEQ multiplex PCR; TCRdb's copy has only in-frame clones and lacks some. That table supplies the V and J calls and clone size; D and trimming were determined from the DNA. This repertoire shows 200,000 to 300,000 clones, roughly 80% found once; its top ten account for 3.4%. The chain uses TRBV28 and TRBJ2-7; D might be TRBD1 (5 bases). This TCR derives from a young woman with acute or convalescent COVID-19. What was sequenced was peripheral blood. Here the CDR3 DNA reads TGTGCCAGCAGTCCTGGACAACCGAGCTCCTACGAGCAGTACTTC. Translated, it gives CASSPGQPSSYEQYF.